These 21 T cell receptor beta chains were sequenced from one sample in a study of somatic mutations in cytotoxic T cells in rheumatoid arthritis (dated by TCRdb to 2016 to 2017). Library generation was performed with the immunoSEQ multiplex PCR assay. Sourced from immuneACCESS, this table was stored by TCRdb with only in-frame sequences that have V and J called. A share of the clones is absent; for the studies checked, an unresolved V gene accounts for under half, and the remainder has no known explanation. The sample records just over 20,000 clones, approximately 80% of which are singletons. The ten largest clones capture 14% of the sample. The material sequenced was CD8+ T cells sorted from blood. These TCRs come from an adult with rheumatoid arthritis.

V gene TRBV13 combines with J gene TRBJ1-6; D is possibly TRBD1 (6 bases). Trimming removed 0 bases from V and 8 bases from J, with 14 bases in between. The CDR3 spans 16 residues. Germline CDR1 PRHDT, CDR2 FYEKMQ (reference sequence). The chain's CDR3 is CASSLGGQGQDSPLHF. The CDR3 bases are TGTGCCAGCAGCTTAGGGGGCCAGGGGCAGGATTCACCCCTCCACTTT.

This chain joins TRBV9 and TRBJ1-1; the match to TRBD1 covers 12 bases. The trim removed 3 bases at V and 5 bases at J, leaving 11 bases unmatched. The CDR3 spans 17 residues. Germline assignment: CDR1 SGDLS and CDR2 YYNGEE. DNA for the CDR3: TGTGCCAGCAGCGGAACCGGGACAGGGGGCGCGGGGACTGAAGCTTTCTTT. This codes for CASSGTGTGGAGTEAFF.

The V gene is TRBV6-5, the J gene TRBJ1-4; D not resolved. Germline V gene data show CDR1 as MNHEY and CDR2 as SVGAGI. V gave up 6 bases and J gave up 2 bases, with 10 bases separating them. This CDR3 is built from 14 residues. The CDR3 DNA reads TGTGCCAGCAGAGCGGCCAGCACTAATGAAAAACTGTTTTTT. Protein: CASRAASTNEKLFF.

This clone was counted once. J is TRBJ1-2 and V is TRBV5-6, with no clear D. V was clipped by 3 bases and J by 8 bases, with 14 bases between them. CDR1 is SGHDT, CDR2 YYEEEE, per germline. CDR3 length: 13 residues. CDR3 nucleotide sequence: TGTGCCAGCAGCTCCGGGGTATCCCGGGGCTACACCTTC. The encoded protein is CASSSGVSRGYTF.

The V gene is TRBV9, the J gene TRBJ2-3; 12 nucleotides line up with TRBD2. CDR3 length: 14 residues. Unmatched junction bases numbered 3, after V lost 4 bases and J lost 6 bases. Germline CDR1 is SGDLS and CDR2 is YYNGEE. The CDR3 DNA follows: TGTGCCAGCAGCCTCCTAGCGGGAGGGGATACGCAGTATTTT. The encoded protein is CASSLLAGGDTQYF.

J is TRBJ2-7 and V is TRBV4-1; D is undetermined. Germline CDR1 and CDR2: MGHRA and YSYEKL. The V gene lost 1 base and the J gene lost 0 bases, with 16 bases spanning the gap. CDR3 length: 17 amino acids. CDR3 in amino acids: CASSQALRVASSYEQYF. The CDR3, as DNA: TGCGCCAGCAGCCAAGCCCTTAGAGTCGCCAGCTCCTACGAGCAGTACTTC.

This chain joins TRBV5-5 and TRBJ2-7; TRBD2 aligns across 9 bases. Per the germline V gene, CDR1 is SGHKS and CDR2 is YYEKEE (reference sequence). The trim removed 4 bases at V and 5 bases at J, leaving 7 bases unmatched. CDR3 length: 14 amino acids. In nucleotides, the CDR3 is TGTGCCAGCAGCATGCGGGAGGGCCGGGACGAGCAGTACTTC. Translation gives CASSMREGRDEQYF.

The rearrangement uses TRBV4-1 and TRBJ2-3, with D hard to call. Germline loops: CDR1 MGHRA, CDR2 YSYEKL. This CDR3 contains 12 residues. The V end was cut by 0 bases, the J end by 6 bases, with 4 bases between. DNA of the CDR3: TGCGCCAGCAGCCAAGATTGGGATACGCAGTATTTT. It codes for CASSQDWDTQYF.

CDR3 in DNA: TGTGCCAGCATCCCTTGGCAGGGGGCTTGGGAGCAGTTCTTC. Translated, it gives CASIPWQGAWEQFF. The chain links TRBV7-2 to TRBJ2-1, with 8 positions matching TRBD1. Germline V gives CDR1 SGHTA, CDR2 FQGNSA. The V and J ends lost 7 bases and 10 bases, in that order; junction bases with no gene match: 12. The CDR3 covers 14 residues.

This rearrangement joins TRBV5-5 to TRBJ2-7; a possible D gene is TRBD2 (7 bases). Germline V gene data show CDR1 as SGHKS and CDR2 as YYEKEE (reference sequence). The V end was cut by 4 bases, the J end by 2 bases, with 19 bases between. The CDR3 sequence is 16 residues long. The CDR3 sequence: CASSQLGGGAAYEQYF. CDR3 DNA sequence: TGTGCCAGCAGCCAGCTTGGTGGGGGGGCGGCCTACGAGCAGTACTTC.

The gene calls are TRBV18 and TRBJ1-5; no clear D. CDR1 KGHSH and CDR2 LQKENI come from the germline V gene. The CDR3 is 14 amino acids. Between the trimmed V and J ends, which lost 2 bases and 4 bases, there was a span of 9 bases. The CDR3 protein is CASSPSQNNQPQHF. CDR3 sequence (DNA): TGTGCCAGCTCACCATCCCAAAATAATCAGCCCCAGCATTTT.

The chain carries TRBV19 and TRBJ1-2; 7 positions agree with TRBD1. The CDR3 covers 13 residues. CDR1 and CDR2 from the germline V gene are LNHDA and SQIVND (reference sequence). V lost 4 bases to trimming and J lost 4 bases; unmatched junction nucleotides: 3. CDR3 sequence reads: CASSTGQTYGYTF. DNA for the CDR3: TGTGCCAGTAGTACGGGACAGACCTATGGCTACACCTTC.

The chain employs TRBV6-5 and TRBJ2-7, with 13 bases fitting TRBD2. The ends lost 2 bases at V and 3 bases at J; junction bases unmatched: 4. The CDR3 extends over 16 amino acids. Germline CDR1 MNHEY, CDR2 SVGAGI. CDR3 sequence: CASSYPGTSGNYEQYF. DNA for the CDR3: TGTGCCAGCAGTTACCCCGGGACTAGCGGGAACTACGAGCAGTACTTC.

The V call is TRBV19, the J call TRBJ1-1; 10 positions agree with TRBD1. The V segment lost 3 bases and the J segment 4 bases; nucleotides outside the gene matches: 2. CDR1 and CDR2 from the germline V gene are LNHDA and SQIVND (reference sequence). The CDR3 is made up of 14 amino acids. CDR3 region: CASSMGQGTTEAFF. For the CDR3, the DNA is TGTGCCAGTAGTATGGGACAGGGGACCACTGAAGCTTTCTTT.

The rearrangement joins TRBV9 to TRBJ1-5; D unresolved. The V gene's germline CDR1 is SGDLS and CDR2 YYNGEE. The CDR3 runs to 13 residues. V lost 3 bases to trimming and J lost 7 bases, with 11 bases between them. Written as DNA, the CDR3 is TGTGCCAGCAGCGCCGGTGAATTGCAGCCCCAGCATTTT. Amino acid sequence: CASSAGELQPQHF. Full variable domain (rest looked up from reference TRBV9 and TRBJ1-5): DSGVTQTPKHLITATGQRVTLRCSPRSGDLSVYWYQQSLDQGLQFLIQYYNGEERAKGNILERFSAQQFPDLHSELNLSSLELGDSALYFCASSAGELQPQHFGDGTRLSIL.

The chain has TRBV7-6 and TRBJ2-5; a possible D gene is TRBD2 (6 bases). Trimming stripped 5 bases from V and 4 bases from J, with 14 bases between. This CDR3 is built from 14 residues. Germline assignment: CDR1 SGHVS and CDR2 FNYEAQ. The CDR3 region is CASSTGGNLETQYF. The DNA for the CDR3 is TGTGCCAGCAGCACCGGGGGAAACCTAGAGACCCAGTACTTC. Using reference TRBV7-6 and TRBJ2-5 for the parts outside the CDR3, the full variable domain is GAGVSQSPRYKVTKRGQDVALRCDPISGHVSLYWYRQALGQGPEFLTYFNYEAQQDKSGLPNDRFSAERPEGSISTLTIQRTEQRDSAMYRCASSTGGNLETQYFGPGTRLLVL.

This chain uses TRBV6-6 with TRBJ2-7; 8 bases match TRBD1. CDR3 length: 15 amino acids. Germline-derived CDR1 and CDR2 are MNHNY and SVGAGI (reference sequence). V was clipped by 6 bases and J by 6 bases; unmatched bases: 13. DNA for the CDR3: TGTGCCAGCAGCCTGACAGGGGATCGATTAATCGAGCAGTACGTC. Translating it yields CASSLTGDRLIEQYV.

The chain uses TRBV7-9 and TRBJ1-1; D is ambiguous. V was clipped by 2 bases and J by 7 bases, with 11 bases between them. In germline, CDR1 is SEHNR, CDR2 FQNEAQ (reference sequence). The CDR3 has 13 amino acids. The CDR3 loop reads CASSLRQPVEAFF. The CDR3 nucleotides read TGTGCCAGCAGCTTACGGCAGCCCGTTGAAGCTTTCTTT.

The chain couples TRBV7-9 to TRBJ2-2; weak D call: TRBD1 (6 bases). CDR1 is SEHNR, CDR2 FQNEAQ, per germline (reference sequence). The V end was cut by 5 bases, the J end by 1 base, with 20 bases between. The CDR3 totals 18 residues. CDR3 nucleotides: TGTGCCAGCAGCCCCTACTCAATGGGGACACAGAACACCGGGGAGCTGTTTTTT. Translating gives CASSPYSMGTQNTGELFF.

V and J are TRBV7-9 and TRBJ2-1; 12 nucleotides agree with TRBD2. Germline assignment: CDR1 SEHNR and CDR2 FQNEAQ (reference sequence). The CDR3 is 18 residues long. V trimming: 4 bases; J trimming: 5 bases; junction bases outside the gene matches: 12. The CDR3: CASSSGLAGPSLDNEQFF. CDR3 nucleotide sequence: TGTGCCAGCAGCTCCGGACTAGCGGGACCCTCGCTGGACAATGAGCAGTTCTTC. The whole variable domain, remainder taken from reference TRBV7-9 and TRBJ2-1, is DTGVSQNPRHKITKRGQNVTFRCDPISEHNRLYWYRQTLGQGPEFLTYFQNEAQLEKSRLLSDRFSAERPKGSFSTLEIQRTEQGDSAMYLCASSSGLAGPSLDNEQFFGPGTRLTVL.

This rearrangement joins TRBV7-9 to TRBJ2-5, with D unclear. V was shortened by 3 bases and J by 3 bases, with 8 bases between the two germline ends. Looked up from germline, CDR1 is SEHNR and CDR2 is FQNEAQ (reference sequence). The CDR3 runs 13 residues. CDR3 loop: CASSLITEETQYF. CDR3 DNA: TGTGCCAGCAGCTTGATAACAGAAGAGACCCAGTACTTC.